What follows describes a single T cell receptor beta chain. Antigen unknown. These data originate in a study of T-cell memory formation after mild COVID-19. Study outcomes and limitations: Among clones peaking at day 37 in the second wave, SARS-CoV-2 specificity remained unconfirmed.

cDNA libraries for TCR alpha and TCR beta, carrying sample barcodes and UMIs, came from 5'RACE with constant-segment primers. TCRdb fed the 5' RACE reads into MiXCR, producing one record per CDR3 protein. Of hundreds of thousands of distinct CDR3 sequences in the sample, roughly 18% were seen once. This TCR derives from an adult woman who had mild COVID-19 (a few samples of this study predate the infection). Cell type and time point are not known. The sequenced sample was PBMCs or a T cell subset sorted from them (not recorded which).

The CDR3 protein is CATRDRGPYEQYF. The CDR3 DNA sequence: TGTGCCACCAGGGACAGGGGACCCTACGAGCAGTACTTC. The rearrangement links TRBV21-1 to TRBJ2-7; the table names TRBD1, a call not compared with the DNA. TRBV21-1 is reported as a pseudogene. This CDR3 contains 13 residues.